This T cell receptor (beta chain) was captured by sequencing in a study of vaccination effects on CD4 cells after COVID-19. Expansion of antigen-specific CD4+ T cells with viral peptide pools was carried out by the ViraFEST assay before sequencing. Following an approximately 10-day culture, CD4+ T cells were purified. Neither prior SARS-CoV-2 infection nor positive nucleocapsid antibodies were present in the vaccine recipients. As to this clone: Its antigen is still unknown. One end of the junction fails to match germline, which may point to a read error. The sample contains more than one DNA sequence encoding this CDR3.

The protocol was immunoSEQ multiplex PCR, while the TCRdb copy is restricted to in-frame clones and leaves out a portion. The sample contains tens of thousands of clones, roughly three quarters of which appear only once. The CDR3 is 13 residues long. Germline V gives CDR1 SGDLS, CDR2 YYNGEE. The origin of this receptor is a human donor who received a COVID-19 vaccine. The specimen comprised CD4+ T cells from PBMCs cultured with HCoV-OC43 spike peptides, sampled before COVID-19 vaccination. Noted subset: HCoV-OC43 spike overlapping peptide pool stimulation. The genes are TRBV9 and TRBJ1-2; D might be TRBD1 (5 bases). This CDR3 reads CASSAGAQSGYTF. The CDR3, as DNA: TGCGCCAGCAGCGCCGGGGCTCAAAGCGGCTACACCTTC.